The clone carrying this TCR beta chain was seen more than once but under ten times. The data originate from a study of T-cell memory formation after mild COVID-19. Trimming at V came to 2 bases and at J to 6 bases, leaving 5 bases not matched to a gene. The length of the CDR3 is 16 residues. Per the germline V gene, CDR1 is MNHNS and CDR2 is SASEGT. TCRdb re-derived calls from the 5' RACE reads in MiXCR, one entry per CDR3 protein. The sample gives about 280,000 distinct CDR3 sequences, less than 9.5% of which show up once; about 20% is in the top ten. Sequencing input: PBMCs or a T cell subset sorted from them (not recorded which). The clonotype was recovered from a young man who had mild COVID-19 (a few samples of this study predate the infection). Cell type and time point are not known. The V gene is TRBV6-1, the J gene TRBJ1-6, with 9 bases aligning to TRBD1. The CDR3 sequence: CASSESPGQGNSPLHF. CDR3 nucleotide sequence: TGTGCCAGCAGTGAAAGTCCGGGACAGGGTAATTCACCCCTCCACTTT.